Below are 20 T cell receptor beta chains sequenced from a single sample in a study of cytomegalovirus exposure and HLA in healthy donors. The study ran its PCR with 60 Vbeta and 13 Jbeta primers. Clones were sequenced by immunoSEQ multiplex PCR, and TCRdb holds only the in-frame ones, with some missing. Of approximately 110,000 clones listed, approximately 15% are singletons. The sequenced sample consisted of PBMCs. Source of these receptors: a woman aged 18-30 years in good health and CMV-seronegative.

J is TRBJ1-1 and V is TRBV7-9; 12 nucleotides align to TRBD1. The CDR3 covers 13 residues. V shed 6 bases and J 10 bases; nucleotides not matched to a gene: 6. Germline V lookup: CDR1 SEHNR, CDR2 FQNEAQ (reference sequence). The CDR3 loop reads CASSSGTGGSAFF. The DNA for the CDR3 is TGTGCCAGCAGTTCCGGGACAGGGGGCTCAGCTTTCTTT.

This clone was found a few times. V is TRBV5-1 and J is TRBJ1-1; D remains unclear. Germline CDR1 SGHRS, CDR2 YFSETQ. The length of the CDR3 is 14 residues. V lost 0 bases, J lost 1 base, and 7 bases lay in between. The CDR3 DNA reads TGCGCCAGCAGCTTGGGGGCTGGGAACACTGAAGCTTTCTTT. It is translated as CASSLGAGNTEAFF.

This chain uses TRBV7-9 with TRBJ1-1, with D possibly matching TRBD1 (6 bases). The CDR3 is made up of 15 amino acids. Germline CDR1 reads SEHNR; CDR2 reads FQNEAQ (reference sequence). Deletions cut 5 bases from V and 2 bases from J, with 15 bases between. The CDR3 is CASSLTTGLNTEAFF. The CDR3 coding sequence is TGTGCCAGCAGCCTAACGACAGGACTTAACACTGAAGCTTTCTTT.

The CDR3 loop is CASSQPIKSGRGDEQFF. DNA for the CDR3: TGTGCCAGCAGCCAACCGATCAAAAGCGGGAGGGGGGATGAGCAGTTCTTC. The chain employs TRBV7-9 and TRBJ2-1; 10 bases match TRBD2. This CDR3 has 17 amino acids. Germline assignment: CDR1 SEHNR and CDR2 FQNEAQ (reference sequence). V lost 5 bases and J lost 8; bases outside the gene matches: 15.

This clone appeared a few times. This rearrangement joins TRBV7-9 to TRBJ2-5; D is perhaps TRBD1 (5 bases). The germline gives CDR1 SEHNR, CDR2 FQNEAQ (reference sequence). Trimming shortened V by 8 bases and J by 1 base, and 11 bases separated the two germline ends. This CDR3 is built from 13 residues. The CDR3 DNA reads as TGTGCCAGCGGCCTAAGGGGCCAAGAGACCCAGTACTTC. Translated, it gives CASGLRGQETQYF.

In this sample, this clone turned up a few times. This chain connects TRBV19 to TRBJ2-5; 15 bases align to TRBD2. The CDR3 loop spans 18 amino acids. V shed 6 bases, J shed 2 bases, and the junction held 10 bases outside the gene matches. The V gene's germline CDR1 is LNHDA and CDR2 SQIVND (reference sequence). CDR3 amino acids: CASSSLGLAGGGQETQYF. The CDR3, as DNA: TGTGCCAGTAGCTCCTTGGGACTAGCGGGAGGTGGTCAAGAGACCCAGTACTTC. The full variable domain, completed using reference TRBV19 and TRBJ2-5, is DGGITQSPKYLFRKEGQNVTLSCEQNLNHDAMYWYRQDPGQGLRLIYYSQIVNDFQKGDIAEGYSVSREKKESFPLTVTSAQKNPTAFYLCASSSLGLAGGGQETQYFGPGTRLLVL.

This clone has only a few counts. CDR3 in DNA: TGTGCCAGCAGCGAAGACACAAATAGCAATCAGCCCCAGCATTTT. It translates to CASSEDTNSNQPQHF. The V gene is TRBV7-9, the J gene TRBJ1-5; unclear D gene. Trimming took off 5 bases at V and 0 bases at J, with 11 bases between the two ends. The CDR3 length is 15 residues. CDR1 is SEHNR and CDR2 is FQNEAQ in the germline V gene (reference sequence). Drawing the rest from reference TRBV7-9 and TRBJ1-5, the complete variable domain is DTGVSQNPRHKITKRGQNVTFRCDPISEHNRLYWYRQTLGQGPEFLTYFQNEAQLEKSRLLSDRFSAERPKGSFSTLEIQRTEQGDSAMYLCASSEDTNSNQPQHFGDGTRLSIL.

The chain joins TRBV11-2 to TRBJ2-7; D perhaps matches TRBD1 (5 bases). Germline CDR1 SGHAT, CDR2 FQNNGV. The CDR3 has 14 residues. The ends were cut back, 4 bases at V and 0 bases at J, with 10 bases in the middle. CDR3 sequence reads: CASSWQRGSYEQYF. The CDR3 DNA follows: TGTGCCAGCAGCTGGCAAAGGGGCTCCTACGAGCAGTACTTC.

The CDR3 bases are TGTGCCAGCAGCCAAGACGTTGTTGGGAGGGCGCAGTATTTT. It specifies CASSQDVVGRAQYF. This chain joins TRBV14 and TRBJ2-3; 7 bases are a match to TRBD2. V lost 0 bases, J lost 10 bases, and 7 bases stayed unmatched. The CDR3 has 14 amino acids. Germline V gives CDR1 SGHDN, CDR2 FVKESK.

There are a few counts of this clone. Other DNA sequences of this sample code for an identical CDR3. The CDR3 coding sequence is TGTGCCAGCAGTTACTCGATAACAGGGAACACTGAAGCTTTCTTT. It codes for CASSYSITGNTEAFF. The chain links TRBV6-5 to TRBJ1-1, with a possible D match to TRBD1 (5 bases). The V end lost 0 bases, the J end lost 1 base, and 9 bases lay between the germline ends. Germline V gene data show CDR1 as MNHEY and CDR2 as SVGAGI. This CDR3 has 15 residues.

The sample holds a few counts of this clone. V and J are TRBV5-1 and TRBJ2-2, with D perhaps TRBD2 (5 bases). The germline gives CDR1 SGHRS, CDR2 YFSETQ. The CDR3 length is 17 residues. Trimming stripped 0 bases from V and 1 base from J, with 13 bases between. Here the CDR3 DNA reads TGCGCCAGCAGCTTGGGGCTGCTAGCCGTGAACACCGGGGAGCTGTTTTTT. Amino acids: CASSLGLLAVNTGELFF.

This clone was observed once. V and J are TRBV18 and TRBJ1-4; 9 nucleotides align to TRBD1. In germline, CDR1 is KGHSH, CDR2 LQKENI. CDR3 length: 15 residues. V shed 2 bases, J shed 4 bases, and the junction held 2 bases outside the gene matches. The CDR3 loop reads CASSPTGGLNEKLFF. In DNA form, the CDR3 reads TGTGCCAGCTCACCAACAGGGGGCCTTAATGAAAAACTGTTTTTT.

The chain is built from TRBV7-2 and TRBJ2-3, with D possibly being TRBD2 (6 bases). V was pared by 5 bases and J by 5 bases, with 20 bases between. CDR1 and CDR2 from the germline V gene are SGHTA and FQGNSA. The CDR3 is 16 residues long. The CDR3 here is CASSQNSGPRGDTQYF. CDR3 DNA sequence: TGTGCCAGCAGCCAGAATAGCGGCCCCCGAGGAGATACGCAGTATTTT.

The chain uses TRBV27 and TRBJ2-7, with 16 bases that match TRBD2. This CDR3 is 18 amino acids long. The germline V gene has CDR1 MNHEY and CDR2 SMNVEV (reference sequence). J lost 1 base, V lost 5 bases, and 8 bases had no gene match. CDR3 DNA: TGTGCCAGCAGTCCCGGGACTAGCGGGAGGGCCGGGTCCTACGAGCAGTACTTC. Translated: CASSPGTSGRAGSYEQYF.

There are a few counts of this clone. The chain has TRBV2 and TRBJ2-5; perhaps TRBD2 as D (6 bases). The CDR3 runs 13 residues. Germline lookup yields CDR1 SNHLY and CDR2 FYNNEI. V gave up 11 bases and J gave up 0 bases, with 13 bases separating them. The CDR3: CAASRDYQETQYF. CDR3 DNA: TGTGCCGCCAGCCGGGACTACCAAGAGACCCAGTACTTC.

The genes are TRBV19 and TRBJ1-2; D gene ambiguous. The germline V gene has CDR1 LNHDA and CDR2 SQIVND (reference sequence). The ends were cut back, 5 bases at V and 6 bases at J, with 16 bases in the middle. The CDR3 extends over 14 amino acids. The CDR3 protein is CASSPSRPSDGYTF. The DNA of the CDR3 is TGTGCCAGTAGTCCCTCGAGGCCCTCGGATGGCTACACCTTC. Drawing the rest from reference TRBV19 and TRBJ1-2, the complete variable domain is DGGITQSPKYLFRKEGQNVTLSCEQNLNHDAMYWYRQDPGQGLRLIYYSQIVNDFQKGDIAEGYSVSREKKESFPLTVTSAQKNPTAFYLCASSPSRPSDGYTFGSGTRLTVV.

The chain's CDR3 is CASTPLAVTGELFF. The CDR3 region has the DNA TGCGCCAGCACCCCTCTAGCGGTCACCGGGGAGCTGTTTTTT. V is TRBV5-1 and J is TRBJ2-2; 7 bases are a match to TRBD2. V lost 6 bases, J lost 4 bases, and 6 bases stayed unmatched. CDR1 SGHRS and CDR2 YFSETQ come from the germline V gene. The CDR3 extends over 14 amino acids.

This clone was recorded a few times. An end of the junction differs from the germline gene, which may be a read error. CDR3 DNA sequence: TGTGCTAGCAGCTTAGGACAGGCCAATGAGCAGTTCTTC. This translates into CASSLGQANEQFF. The chain uses TRBV7-7 and TRBJ2-1; 7 bases match TRBD1. CDR1 SSHAT and CDR2 FNYEAQ come from the germline V gene (reference sequence). The CDR3 contains 13 residues.

This clone was seen a handful of times. The chain combines TRBV19 with TRBJ1-5; D call uncertain. V was pared by 4 bases and J by 3 bases, with 10 bases between. The CDR3 length is 14 residues. Germline CDR1 reads LNHDA; CDR2 reads SQIVND (reference sequence). CDR3 sequence (DNA): TGTGCCAGTAGTAGGCAGGTCGACAATCAGCCCCAGCATTTT. It codes for CASSRQVDNQPQHF.

The rearrangement uses TRBV5-1 and TRBJ2-3, with D maybe TRBD2 (6 bases). From germline, CDR1 is SGHRS and CDR2 YFSETQ. Trimming cost V 4 bases and J 3 bases, with 15 bases left between them. This CDR3 has 15 amino acids. The CDR3 DNA reads as TGCGCCAGCAGCCTTACTAGCAAAGATACAGATACGCAGTATTTT. It encodes CASSLTSKDTDTQYF.